This T cell receptor (beta chain) was found in a study of blood T cells in healthy people across ages. Findings and limits, study-wide: Diversity of TCR beta per million T cells declined in a roughly linear way with age. The long-lived group displayed more naive CD4+ cells, plus higher diversity, than the aged donors did.

Trimming took 7 bases from V and 5 from J, leaving 15 bases between them. The CDR3 covers 14 residues. Germline V gives CDR1 MNHEY, CDR2 SMNVEV (reference sequence). A second PCR, run for about 6 to 12 cycles, used a sample-barcoded 5' primer plus a J-beta primer mix. A template-switch adaptor that had 12 random nucleotides put a tag on each cDNA molecule. TCRdb used MiXCR to reprocess the 5' RACE reads, holding one entry per CDR3 protein. This sample has 580,000 or so distinct CDR3 sequences, with roughly 48% found just once. The donors, all healthy, were Caucasians living in Russia, aged 6 to 90. A remark on this clonotype: The antigen is unknown.

The sequenced sample was blood. This TCR was recovered from an elderly man in good health. The chain employs TRBV27 and TRBJ1-5; D is possibly TRBD1 (6 bases). As DNA, the CDR3 is TGTGCCAGCAAACGACAGGTTGGAGATCAGCCCCAGCATTTT. Translating it yields CASKRQVGDQPQHF.